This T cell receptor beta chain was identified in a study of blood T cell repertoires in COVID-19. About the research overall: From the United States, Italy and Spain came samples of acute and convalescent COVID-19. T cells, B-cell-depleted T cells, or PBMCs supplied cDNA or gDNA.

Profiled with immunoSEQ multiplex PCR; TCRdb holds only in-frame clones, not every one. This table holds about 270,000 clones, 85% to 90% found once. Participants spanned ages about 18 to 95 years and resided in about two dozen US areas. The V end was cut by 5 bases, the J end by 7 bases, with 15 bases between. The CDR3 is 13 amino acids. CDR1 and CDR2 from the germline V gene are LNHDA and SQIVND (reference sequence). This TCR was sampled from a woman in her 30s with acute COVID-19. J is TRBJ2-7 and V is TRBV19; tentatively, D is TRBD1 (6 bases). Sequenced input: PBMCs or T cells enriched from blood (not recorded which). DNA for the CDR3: TGTGCCAGTAGTCTGGGACACTCACTGGAGCAGTACTTC. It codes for CASSLGHSLEQYF.